This TCR beta chain is from a study of CD8 T cells in ankylosing spondylitis. Deletions cut 1 base from V and 3 bases from J, with 6 bases between. This CDR3 is built from 13 residues. Study-level findings and limits: Ankylosing spondylitis blood appeared to carry a characteristic TCR beta motif of roughly eight highly homologous variants.

This clonotype has at least ten counts. The antigen remains unidentified. With a much larger clone just one base away, this may be a read error. Quantitative barcoded 5'-RACE was used to prepare TCR beta libraries. TCRdb used MiXCR to reprocess the 5' RACE reads, holding one entry per CDR3 protein. The sample includes under 200,000 distinct CDR3 sequences, roughly 10% of them seen just once. The chain employs TRBV12-3 or TRBV12-4 and TRBJ1-1; the D is unclear. Sequencing was carried out using blood, either unsorted or a sorted T cell fraction (not recorded which). This receptor was taken from a male donor with ankylosing spondylitis or in good health (not recorded which). The CDR3 spells CASSLVSYTEAFF. DNA of the CDR3: TGTGCCAGCAGTTTAGTTAGTTACACTGAAGCTTTCTTT.